The clone carrying this T cell receptor beta chain was counted a single time. This sample is part of a study of blood T cell repertoires in COVID-19. Background on the study: The origin of the acute and convalescent COVID-19 samples was the United States, Italy and Spain. T cells, B-cell-depleted T cells, or PBMCs provided the cDNA or gDNA that served as material.

The table came from immunoSEQ multiplex PCR; TCRdb's copy has only in-frame clones and leaves some out. The sample lists roughly 200,000 clones; approximately 85% were seen once. This study enrolled people aged 18 to 89 from about two dozen US geographic areas. The TCR comes from a man in his forties with acute COVID-19. The material sequenced was PBMCs or T cells enriched from blood (not recorded which).

CDR3 loop: CASSSQGLAQETQYF. The DNA of the CDR3 is TGTGCCAGCAGTTCCCAAGGACTAGCCCAAGAGACCCAGTACTTC. The chain employs TRBV28 and TRBJ2-5, with TRBD2 matching over 8 bases. The CDR3 runs to 15 residues. Germline CDR1 is MDHEN and CDR2 is SYDVKM. Unmatched junction bases numbered 5, after V lost 4 bases and J lost 1 base.